A single sample gave rise to the 9 T cell receptor beta chains below, sequenced in a study of shared clonotypes between healthy human individuals. Generated by immunoSEQ multiplex PCR, the TCRdb table keeps only in-frame clones and is missing some. The sample includes about 2 million clones, approximately 95% of them seen just once. Cells designated naive CD8 were CD45RO-negative and were positively selected for CCR7, with terminally differentiated effector memory CD45RA+ cells excluded. What was sequenced was naive CD8+ T cells sorted from blood. All receptors derive from a man between 18 and 29 years old in good health.

The chain joins TRBV5-6 to TRBJ1-3; TRBD1 aligns across 8 bases. The V and J ends lost 4 bases and 3 bases, in that order; junction bases with no gene match: 6. Germline values: CDR1 SGHDT, CDR2 YYEEEE. The CDR3 covers 15 residues. CDR3 residues: CASSGSGTGGNTIYF. The CDR3 DNA reads TGTGCCAGCAGCGGGTCGGGGACAGGTGGAAACACCATATATTTT.

The V and J genes are TRBV28 and TRBJ1-5; no definite D call. The CDR3 spans 13 residues. Between the trimmed V and J ends, which lost 7 bases and 0 bases, there was a span of 7 bases. Germline V gives CDR1 MDHEN, CDR2 SYDVKM. CDR3 region: CASKSRSNQPQHF. As DNA, the CDR3 is TGTGCCAGCAAAAGCCGTAGCAATCAGCCCCAGCATTTT.

This clone has only one observation. The chain's CDR3 is CASSYHGGSANEKLFF. The CDR3 bases are TGTGCCAGCAGTTACCACGGAGGTTCGGCTAATGAAAAACTGTTTTTT. This chain uses TRBV6-5 with TRBJ1-4; D not resolved. The CDR3 has 16 residues. Trimming stripped 2 bases from V and 3 bases from J, with 13 bases between. Germline-derived CDR1 and CDR2 are MNHEY and SVGAGI.

The J gene is TRBJ2-7, the V gene TRBV7-2; 8 bases align to TRBD2. V shed 5 bases and J 5 bases; nucleotides not matched to a gene: 5. Germline CDR1 reads SGHTA; CDR2 reads FQGNSA. The CDR3 loop spans 13 amino acids. In DNA, the CDR3 is TGTGCCAGCAGCCAGGGACTAGGGGACGAGCAGTACTTC. This translates into CASSQGLGDEQYF.

The J gene is TRBJ2-7, the V gene TRBV6-5, with a tentative D call TRBD1 (5 bases). The germline CDR1 and CDR2 sequences are MNHEY and SVGAGI. V was trimmed by 4 bases and J by 6 bases, leaving 19 bases between them. The CDR3 spans 15 residues. As DNA, the CDR3 is TGTGCCAGCAGTTGCTTACAGGACGTGGGTTGCGAGCAGTACTTC. Amino acids: CASSCLQDVGCEQYF.

The V call is TRBV9, the J call TRBJ1-3; D gene uncertain. The CDR3 sequence is 15 residues long. Per germline, CDR1 SGDLS and CDR2 YYNGEE. Deletions cut 2 bases from V and 4 bases from J, with 13 bases between. The CDR3: CASSVRGVGGNTIYF. CDR3 sequence (DNA): TGTGCCAGCAGCGTTCGCGGGGTAGGAGGAAACACCATATATTTT.

This rearrangement joins TRBV28 to TRBJ1-3; TRBD1 is a possible D gene (5 bases). V lost 5 bases to trimming and J lost 4 bases, with 12 bases between them. Germline CDR1 reads MDHEN; CDR2 reads SYDVKM. The length of the CDR3 is 14 residues. CDR3 in amino acids: CASSLGDTGNTIYF. CDR3 nucleotide sequence: TGTGCCAGCAGTCTAGGGGATACGGGAAACACCATATATTTT.

This clone was counted only a few times. The V gene is TRBV11-3, the J gene TRBJ2-3, with 16 bases lining up with TRBD2. The germline V gene has CDR1 SGHNT and CDR2 YENEEA. The V segment lost 5 bases and the J segment 1 base; nucleotides outside the gene matches: 3. The CDR3 has 17 amino acids. The CDR3 DNA reads as TGTGCCAGCAGCCTCGGGACTAGCGGGGGGGGCACAGATACGCAGTATTTT. Its translation is CASSLGTSGGGTDTQYF.

The chain is built from TRBV27 and TRBJ1-1, with D hard to call. Deletions cut 4 bases from V and 10 bases from J, with 13 bases between. The CDR3 extends over 12 amino acids. CDR1 and CDR2 from the germline V gene are MNHEY and SMNVEV (reference sequence). CDR3 nucleotides: TGTGCCAGCAGTTCCGGGTGGAGGGTAGCTTTCTTT. This encodes CASSSGWRVAFF.